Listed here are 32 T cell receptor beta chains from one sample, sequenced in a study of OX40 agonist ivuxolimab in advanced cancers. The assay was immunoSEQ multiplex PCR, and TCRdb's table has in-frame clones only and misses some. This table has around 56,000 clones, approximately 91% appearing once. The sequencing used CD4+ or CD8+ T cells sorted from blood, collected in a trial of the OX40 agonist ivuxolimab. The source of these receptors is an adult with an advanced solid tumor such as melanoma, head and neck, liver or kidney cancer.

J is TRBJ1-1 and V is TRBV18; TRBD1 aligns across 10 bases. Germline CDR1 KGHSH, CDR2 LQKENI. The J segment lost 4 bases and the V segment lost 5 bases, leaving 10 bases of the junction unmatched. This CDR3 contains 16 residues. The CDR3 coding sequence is TGTGCCAGCTCAGTCCGGGACAGGGGAGGCATCACTGAAGCTTTCTTT. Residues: CASSVRDRGGITEAFF.

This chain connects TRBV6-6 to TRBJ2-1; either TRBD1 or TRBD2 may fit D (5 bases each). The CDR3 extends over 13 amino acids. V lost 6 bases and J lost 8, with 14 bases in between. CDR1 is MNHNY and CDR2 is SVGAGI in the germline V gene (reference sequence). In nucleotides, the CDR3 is TGTGCCAGCAGATACCCAGGGAGTTATGAGCAGTTCTTC. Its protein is CASRYPGSYEQFF.

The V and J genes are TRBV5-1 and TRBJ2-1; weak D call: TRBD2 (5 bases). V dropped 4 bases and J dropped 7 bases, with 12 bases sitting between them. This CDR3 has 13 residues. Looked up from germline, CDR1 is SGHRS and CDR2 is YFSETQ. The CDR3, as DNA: TGCGCCAGCAGCCCCCGTTCGGGAAATGAGCAGTTCTTC. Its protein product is CASSPRSGNEQFF. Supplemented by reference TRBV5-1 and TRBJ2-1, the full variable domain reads KAGVTQTPRYLIKTRGQQVTLSCSPISGHRSVSWYQQTPGQGLQFLFEYFSETQRNKGNFPGRFSGRQFSNSRSEMNVSTLELGDSALYLCASSPRSGNEQFFGPGTRLTVL.

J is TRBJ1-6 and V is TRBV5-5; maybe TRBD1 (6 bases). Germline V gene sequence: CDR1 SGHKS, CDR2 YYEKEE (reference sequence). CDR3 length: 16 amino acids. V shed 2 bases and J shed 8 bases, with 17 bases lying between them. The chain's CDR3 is CASSLVEGGKDSPLHF. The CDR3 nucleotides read TGTGCCAGCAGCTTAGTAGAGGGGGGTAAAGATTCACCCCTCCACTTT.

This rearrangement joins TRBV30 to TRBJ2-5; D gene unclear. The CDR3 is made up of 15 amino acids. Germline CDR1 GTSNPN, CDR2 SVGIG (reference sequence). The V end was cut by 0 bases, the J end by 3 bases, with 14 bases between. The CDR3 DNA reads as TGTGCCTGGAGTGTACGATTTGGTGGGGAAGAGACCCAGTACTTC. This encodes CAWSVRFGGEETQYF.

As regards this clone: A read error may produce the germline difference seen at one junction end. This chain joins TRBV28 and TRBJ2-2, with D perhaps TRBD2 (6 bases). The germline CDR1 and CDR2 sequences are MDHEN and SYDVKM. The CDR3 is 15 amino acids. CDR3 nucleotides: TGTGCCGGCAGTTTAATGCGGGACGGCACCGGGGAGCTGTTTTTT. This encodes CAGSLMRDGTGELFF.

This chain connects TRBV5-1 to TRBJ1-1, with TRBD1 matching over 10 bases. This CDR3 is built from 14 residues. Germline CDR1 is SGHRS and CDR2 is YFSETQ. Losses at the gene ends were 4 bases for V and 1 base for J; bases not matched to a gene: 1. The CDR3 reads CASSGTGANTEAFF. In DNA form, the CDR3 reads TGCGCCAGCAGCGGGACAGGGGCGAACACTGAAGCTTTCTTT.

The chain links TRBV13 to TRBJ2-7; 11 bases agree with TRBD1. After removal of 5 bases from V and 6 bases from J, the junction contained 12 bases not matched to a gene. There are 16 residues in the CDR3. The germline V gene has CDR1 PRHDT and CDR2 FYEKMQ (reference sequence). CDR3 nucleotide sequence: TGTGCCAGCAGCCTCGGACAGGGGGCCCTCGGGCGCGAGCAGTACTTC. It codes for CASSLGQGALGREQYF.

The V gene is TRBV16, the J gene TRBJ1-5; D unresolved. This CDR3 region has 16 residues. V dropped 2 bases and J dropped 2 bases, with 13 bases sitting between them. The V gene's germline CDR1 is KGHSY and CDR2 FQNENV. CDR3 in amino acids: CASSQQSAVGNQPQHF. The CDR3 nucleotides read TGTGCCAGCAGCCAACAGTCGGCGGTAGGCAATCAGCCCCAGCATTTT.

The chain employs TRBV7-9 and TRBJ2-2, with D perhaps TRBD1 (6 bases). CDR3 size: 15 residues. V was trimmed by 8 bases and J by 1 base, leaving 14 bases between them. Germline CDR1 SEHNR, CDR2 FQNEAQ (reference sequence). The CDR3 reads CASPTGTRNTGELFF. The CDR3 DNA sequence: TGTGCCAGCCCCACCGGGACAAGGAACACCGGGGAGCTGTTTTTT.

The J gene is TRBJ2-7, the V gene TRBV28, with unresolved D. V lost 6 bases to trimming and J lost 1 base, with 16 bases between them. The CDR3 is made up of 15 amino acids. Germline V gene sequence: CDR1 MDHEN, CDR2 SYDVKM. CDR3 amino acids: CASRMTPLVSYEQYF. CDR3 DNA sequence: TGTGCCAGCAGAATGACGCCTCTCGTTTCCTACGAGCAGTACTTC.

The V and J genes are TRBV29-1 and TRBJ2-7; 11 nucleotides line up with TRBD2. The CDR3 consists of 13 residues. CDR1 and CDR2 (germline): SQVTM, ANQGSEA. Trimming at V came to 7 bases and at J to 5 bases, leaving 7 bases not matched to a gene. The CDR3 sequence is CSAELAGVDEQYF. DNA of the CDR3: TGCAGCGCGGAACTAGCGGGAGTTGACGAGCAGTACTTC.

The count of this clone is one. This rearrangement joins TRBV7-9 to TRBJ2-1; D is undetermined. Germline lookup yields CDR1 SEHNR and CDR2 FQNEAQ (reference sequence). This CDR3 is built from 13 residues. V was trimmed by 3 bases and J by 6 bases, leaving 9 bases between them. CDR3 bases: TGTGCCAGCAGCTTGGTAGGATTCAATGAGCAGTTCTTC. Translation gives CASSLVGFNEQFF.

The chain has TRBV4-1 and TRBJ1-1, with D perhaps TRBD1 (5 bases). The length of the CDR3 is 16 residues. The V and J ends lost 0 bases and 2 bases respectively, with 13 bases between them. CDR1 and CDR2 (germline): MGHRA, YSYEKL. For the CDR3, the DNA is TGCGCCAGCAGCCAAGATCCGGGACTTTCAAACACTGAAGCTTTCTTT. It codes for CASSQDPGLSNTEAFF.

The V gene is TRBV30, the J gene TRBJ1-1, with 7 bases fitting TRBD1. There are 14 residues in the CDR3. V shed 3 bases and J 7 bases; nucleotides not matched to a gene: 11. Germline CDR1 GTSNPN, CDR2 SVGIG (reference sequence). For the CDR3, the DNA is TGTGCCTGGAGCCGACAACAGGGGAGGAATGAAGCTTTCTTT. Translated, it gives CAWSRQQGRNEAFF.

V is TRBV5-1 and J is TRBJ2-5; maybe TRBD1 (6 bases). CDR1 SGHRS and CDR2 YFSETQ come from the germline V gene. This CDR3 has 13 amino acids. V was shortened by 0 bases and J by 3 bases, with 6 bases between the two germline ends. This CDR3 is CASSLGQEETQYF. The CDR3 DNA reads TGCGCCAGCAGCTTGGGACAGGAAGAGACCCAGTACTTC.

The CDR3 DNA is TGTGCCAGCAGCCAAGCAGGCGCCTATGGCTACACCTTC. Amino acid sequence: CASSQAGAYGYTF. The genes are TRBV14 and TRBJ1-2; no definite D call. The length of the CDR3 is 13 residues. In germline, CDR1 is SGHDN, CDR2 FVKESK. V was trimmed by 1 base and J by 4 bases, leaving 7 bases between them.

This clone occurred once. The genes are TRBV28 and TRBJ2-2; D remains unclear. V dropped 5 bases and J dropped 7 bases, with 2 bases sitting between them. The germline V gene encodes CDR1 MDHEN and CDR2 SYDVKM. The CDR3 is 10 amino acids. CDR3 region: CASSLGELFF. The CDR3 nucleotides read TGTGCCAGCAGTCTCGGGGAGCTGTTTTTT.

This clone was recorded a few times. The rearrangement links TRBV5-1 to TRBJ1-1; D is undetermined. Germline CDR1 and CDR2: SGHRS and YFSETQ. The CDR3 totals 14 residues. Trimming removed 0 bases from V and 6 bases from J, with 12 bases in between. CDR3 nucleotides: TGCGCCAGCAGCTTGGTTTCTCCCGAGGCTGAAGCTTTCTTT. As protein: CASSLVSPEAEAFF.

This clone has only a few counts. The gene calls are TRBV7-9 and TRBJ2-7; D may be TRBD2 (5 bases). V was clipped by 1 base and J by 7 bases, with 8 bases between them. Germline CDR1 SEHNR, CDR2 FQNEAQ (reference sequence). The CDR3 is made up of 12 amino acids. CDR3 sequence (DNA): TGTGCCAGCAGCTTAGGCCCGGGAGAGCAGTACGTC. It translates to CASSLGPGEQYV.

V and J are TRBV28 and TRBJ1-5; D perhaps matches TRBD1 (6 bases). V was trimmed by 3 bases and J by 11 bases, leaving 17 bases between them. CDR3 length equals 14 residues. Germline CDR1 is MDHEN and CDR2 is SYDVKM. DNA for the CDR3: TGTGCCAGCAGTTTCAGCCAGGGGTATGGGACCCAGCATTTT. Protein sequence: CASSFSQGYGTQHF. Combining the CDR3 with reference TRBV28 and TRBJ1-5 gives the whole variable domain DVKVTQSSRYLVKRTGEKVFLECVQDMDHENMFWYRQDPGLGLRLIYFSYDVKMKEKGDIPEGYSVSREKKERFSLILESASTNQTSMYLCASSFSQGYGTQHFGDGTRLSIL.

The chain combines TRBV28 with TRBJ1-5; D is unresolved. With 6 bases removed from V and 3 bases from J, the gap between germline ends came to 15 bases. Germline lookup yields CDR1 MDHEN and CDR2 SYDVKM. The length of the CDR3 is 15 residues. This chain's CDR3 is CASSPPDTNNQPQHF. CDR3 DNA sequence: TGTGCCAGCAGCCCCCCAGACACAAACAATCAGCCCCAGCATTTT.

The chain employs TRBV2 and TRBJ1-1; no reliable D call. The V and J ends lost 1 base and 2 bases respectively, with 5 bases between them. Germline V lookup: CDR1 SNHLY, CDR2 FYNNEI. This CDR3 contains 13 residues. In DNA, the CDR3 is TGTGCCAGCAGTGAAGGGCCTAACACTGAAGCTTTCTTT. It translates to CASSEGPNTEAFF.

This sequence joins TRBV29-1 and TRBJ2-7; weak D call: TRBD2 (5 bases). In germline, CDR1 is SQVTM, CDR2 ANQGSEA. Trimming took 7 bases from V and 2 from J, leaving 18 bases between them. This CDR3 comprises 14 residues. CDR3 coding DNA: TGCAGCGCTCGTGTTGCGCTGGGAGCCTACGAGCAGTACTTC. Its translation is CSARVALGAYEQYF.

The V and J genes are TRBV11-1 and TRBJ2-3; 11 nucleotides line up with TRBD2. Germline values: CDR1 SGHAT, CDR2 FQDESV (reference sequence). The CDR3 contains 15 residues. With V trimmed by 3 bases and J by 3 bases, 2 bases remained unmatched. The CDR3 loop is CASSFSGGETDTQYF. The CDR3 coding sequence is TGTGCCAGCAGCTTTAGCGGGGGGGAGACAGATACGCAGTATTTT. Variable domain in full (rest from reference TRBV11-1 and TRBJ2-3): EAEVAQSPRYKITEKSQAVAFWCDPISGHATLYWYRQILGQGPELLVQFQDESVVDDSQLPKDRFSAERLKGVDSTLKIQPAELGDSAMYLCASSFSGGETDTQYFGPGTRLTVL.

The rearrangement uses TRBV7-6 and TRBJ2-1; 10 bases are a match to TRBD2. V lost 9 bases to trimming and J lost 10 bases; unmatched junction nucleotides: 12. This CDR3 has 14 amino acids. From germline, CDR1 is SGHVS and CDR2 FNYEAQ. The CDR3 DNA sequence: TGTGCCAGTAACACACTAGCGGGGCCGGTAGAGCAGTTCTTC. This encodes CASNTLAGPVEQFF.

CDR3 loop: CASSQDPGTFAVGYTF. The DNA for the CDR3 is TGCGCCAGCAGCCAAGATCCCGGCACGTTCGCAGTTGGCTACACCTTC. This chain joins TRBV4-3 and TRBJ1-2; no clear D. V was clipped by 0 bases and J by 7 bases, with 18 bases between them. This CDR3 has 16 residues. CDR1 LGHNA and CDR2 YSLEER come from the germline V gene.

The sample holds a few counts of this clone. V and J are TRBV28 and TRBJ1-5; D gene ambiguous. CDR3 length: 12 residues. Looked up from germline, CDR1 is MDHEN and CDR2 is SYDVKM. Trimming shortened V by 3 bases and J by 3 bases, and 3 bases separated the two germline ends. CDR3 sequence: CASSFFNQPQHF. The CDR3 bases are TGTGCCAGCAGTTTCTTCAATCAGCCCCAGCATTTT.

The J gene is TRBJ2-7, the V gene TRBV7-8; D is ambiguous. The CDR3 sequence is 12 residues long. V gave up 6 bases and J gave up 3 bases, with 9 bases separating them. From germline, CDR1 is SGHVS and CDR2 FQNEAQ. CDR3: CASRSGFYEQYF. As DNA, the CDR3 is TGTGCCAGCAGAAGTGGGTTCTACGAGCAGTACTTC.

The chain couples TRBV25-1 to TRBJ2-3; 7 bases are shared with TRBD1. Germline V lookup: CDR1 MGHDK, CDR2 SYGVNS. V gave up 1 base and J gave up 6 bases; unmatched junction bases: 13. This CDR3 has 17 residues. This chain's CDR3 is CASSELVPGGLWDTQYF. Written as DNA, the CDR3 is TGTGCCAGCAGTGAATTAGTTCCAGGGGGTTTATGGGATACGCAGTATTTT. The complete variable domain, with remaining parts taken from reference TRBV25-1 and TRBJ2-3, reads EADIYQTPRYLVIGTGKKITLECSQTMGHDKMYWYQQDPGMELHLIHYSYGVNSTEKGDLSSESTVSRIRTEHFPLTLESARPSHTSQYLCASSELVPGGLWDTQYFGPGTRLTVL.

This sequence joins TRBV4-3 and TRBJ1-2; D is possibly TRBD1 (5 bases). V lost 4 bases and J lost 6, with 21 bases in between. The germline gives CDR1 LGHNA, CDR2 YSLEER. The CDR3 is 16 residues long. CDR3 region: CASSPQADSSWDGYTF. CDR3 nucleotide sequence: TGCGCCAGCAGCCCCCAGGCCGACAGTTCTTGGGATGGCTACACCTTC.

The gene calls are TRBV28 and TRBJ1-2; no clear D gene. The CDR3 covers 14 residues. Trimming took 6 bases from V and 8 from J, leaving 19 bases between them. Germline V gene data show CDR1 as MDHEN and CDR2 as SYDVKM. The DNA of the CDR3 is TGTGCCAGCAGGAAACGAGAAAACCCGGGGGGCTACACCTTC. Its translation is CASRKRENPGGYTF.